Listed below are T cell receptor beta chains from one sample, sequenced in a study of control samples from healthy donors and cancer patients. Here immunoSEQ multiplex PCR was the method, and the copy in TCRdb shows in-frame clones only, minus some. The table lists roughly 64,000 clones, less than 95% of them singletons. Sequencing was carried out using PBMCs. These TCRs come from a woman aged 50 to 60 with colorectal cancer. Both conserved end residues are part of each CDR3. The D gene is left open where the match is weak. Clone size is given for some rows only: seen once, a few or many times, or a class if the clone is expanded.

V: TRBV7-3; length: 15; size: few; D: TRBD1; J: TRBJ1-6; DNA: TGTGCCAGCAGCTCTCGGGACAGCGATAATTCACCCCTCCACTTT; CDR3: CASSSRDSDNSPLHF
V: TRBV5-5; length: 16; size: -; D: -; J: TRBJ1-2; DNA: TGTGCCAGCAGCTTGACCCCGGGGAGGCCGGTGGATGGCTACACCTTC; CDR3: CASSLTPGRPVDGYTF
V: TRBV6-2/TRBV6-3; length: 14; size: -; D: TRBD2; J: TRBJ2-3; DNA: TGTGCCAGCAGTTACGGGGGGGACACAGATACGCAGTATTTT; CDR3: CASSYGGDTDTQYF
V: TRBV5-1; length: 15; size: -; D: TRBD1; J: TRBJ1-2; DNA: TGCGCCAGCAGCGCCACAGGGGGCGAAGGCTATGGCTACACCTTC; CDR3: CASSATGGEGYGYTF
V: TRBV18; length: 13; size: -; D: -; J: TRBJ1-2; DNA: TGTGCCAGCTCGACAGGTTCTAACTATGGCTACACCTTC; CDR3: CASSTGSNYGYTF
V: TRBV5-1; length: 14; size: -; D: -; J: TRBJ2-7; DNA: TGCGCCAGCAGCTTTCGTGAAGACCGCTACGAGCAGTACTTC; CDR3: CASSFREDRYEQYF
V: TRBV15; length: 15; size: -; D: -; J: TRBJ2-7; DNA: TGTGCCACCAGCAGAGAGGGGGCCTATACCTACGAGCAGTACTTC; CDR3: CATSREGAYTYEQYF
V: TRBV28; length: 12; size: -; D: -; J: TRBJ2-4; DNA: TGTGCCAGCAGGTATAGCGGAAACATTCAGTACTTC; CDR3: CASRYSGNIQYF
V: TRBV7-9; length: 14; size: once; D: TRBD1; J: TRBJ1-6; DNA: TGTGCCATCCACGACAGGGGGCCTAATTCACCCCTCCACTTT; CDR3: CAIHDRGPNSPLHF
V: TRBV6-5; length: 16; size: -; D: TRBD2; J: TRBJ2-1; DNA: TGTGCCAGCAGTTGGGGGACTAGCGGGAGAAGAAATGAGCAGTTCTTC; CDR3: CASSWGTSGRRNEQFF
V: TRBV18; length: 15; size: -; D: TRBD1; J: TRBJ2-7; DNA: TGTGCCAGCTCATCCTCCGGGACAGGGGATATGCAGCAGTACTTC; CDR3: CASSSSGTGDMQQYF
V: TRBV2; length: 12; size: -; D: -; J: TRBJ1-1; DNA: TGTGCCAGCACTAAGGAAAACACTGAAGCTTTCTTT; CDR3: CASTKENTEAFF
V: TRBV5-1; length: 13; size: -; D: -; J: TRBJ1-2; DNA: TGCGCCAGCAGCTTATCGGGAAGGGATGGCTACACCTTC; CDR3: CASSLSGRDGYTF
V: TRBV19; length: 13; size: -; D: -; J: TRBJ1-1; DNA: TGTGCCAGTAGTCCAAAGATAGGGGTAGAAGCTTTCTTT; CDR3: CASSPKIGVEAFF
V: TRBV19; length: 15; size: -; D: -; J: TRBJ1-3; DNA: TGTGCCAGTAGCAGGACAGCCCGGACTGGAAACACCATATATTTT; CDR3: CASSRTARTGNTIYF
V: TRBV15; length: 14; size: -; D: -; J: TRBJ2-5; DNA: TGTGCCACCAGCAGGTGGGGGCAGACGACGGCCCAGTACTTC; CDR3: CATSRWGQTTAQYF
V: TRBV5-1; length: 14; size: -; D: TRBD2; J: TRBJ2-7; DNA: TGCGCCAGCAGCTTGGGGGGCGGGAGCTACGAGCAGTACTTC; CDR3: CASSLGGGSYEQYF
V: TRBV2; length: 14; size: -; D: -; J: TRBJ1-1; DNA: TGTGCCAGCAGTGACTGGCACACGAACACTGAAGCTTTCTTT; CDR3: CASSDWHTNTEAFF
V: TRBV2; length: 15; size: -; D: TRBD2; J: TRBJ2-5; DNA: TGTGCCAGCACCAGAGAGGCTAGCGGGAGCGGGACCCAGTACTTC; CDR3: CASTREASGSGTQYF
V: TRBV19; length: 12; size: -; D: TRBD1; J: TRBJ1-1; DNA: TGTGCCAGTAGTAACAGGGGACCTGAAGCTTTCTTT; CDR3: CASSNRGPEAFF
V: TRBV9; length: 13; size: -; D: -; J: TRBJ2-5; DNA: TGTGCCAGCAGCGTAGCGGACCAAGAGACCCAGTACTTC; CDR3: CASSVADQETQYF
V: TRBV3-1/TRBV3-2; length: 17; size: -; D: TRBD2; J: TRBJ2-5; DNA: TGTGCCAGCAGCCAAGATCTTCATACTAGCGGGGAAGAGACCCAGTACTTC; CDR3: CASSQDLHTSGEETQYF
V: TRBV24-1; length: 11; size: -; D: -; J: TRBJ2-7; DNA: TGTGCCACCAGTGAGGGGTTCTCGCAGTACTTC; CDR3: CATSEGFSQYF
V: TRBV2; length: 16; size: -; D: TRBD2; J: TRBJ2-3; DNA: TGTGCCAGCAGCGCCACTAGCGGGGGGGCCAGAGATACGCAGTATTTT; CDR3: CASSATSGGARDTQYF
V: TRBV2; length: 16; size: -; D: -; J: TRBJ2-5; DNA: TGTGCCAGCAATCTAGAAACGGGATCGGGTCAAGAGACCCAGTACTTC; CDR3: CASNLETGSGQETQYF
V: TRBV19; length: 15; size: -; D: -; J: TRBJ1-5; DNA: TGTGCCAGTATCAAATACTGGGGTAGCAATCAGCCCCAGCATTTT; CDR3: CASIKYWGSNQPQHF
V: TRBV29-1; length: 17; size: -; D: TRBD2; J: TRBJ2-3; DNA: TGCAGCGTTGTGGGGGGACTAGCCAGGCAGCACCAGGATACGCAGTATTTT; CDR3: CSVVGGLARQHQDTQYF
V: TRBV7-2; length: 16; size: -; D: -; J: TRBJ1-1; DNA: TGTGCCAGCAGCTTATGGTCAGGTGGAGGAGGCACTGAAGCTTTCTTT; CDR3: CASSLWSGGGGTEAFF
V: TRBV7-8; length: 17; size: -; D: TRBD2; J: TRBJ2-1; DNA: TGTGCCAGCAGCCCTCTTCCCCAGCGGGAGGGCCCGAATGAGCAGTTCTTC; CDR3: CASSPLPQREGPNEQFF
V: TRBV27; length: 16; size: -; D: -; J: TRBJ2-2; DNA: TGTGCCAGCAGTTACCGCGGTGGAGGGTACACCGGGGAGCTGTTTTTT; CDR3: CASSYRGGGYTGELFF
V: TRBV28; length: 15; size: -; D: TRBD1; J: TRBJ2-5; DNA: TGTGCCAGCAGTTCGACAGGGGGAATCCAAGAGACCCAGTACTTC; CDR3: CASSSTGGIQETQYF
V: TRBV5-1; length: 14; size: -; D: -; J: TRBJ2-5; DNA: TGCGCCAGCAGCTGGGAGGACCGACCGGAGACCCAGTACTTC; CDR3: CASSWEDRPETQYF
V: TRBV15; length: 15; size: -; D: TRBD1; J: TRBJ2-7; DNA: TGTGCCACCAGCAGAGATTACAGGGGATTCTACGAGCAGTACTTC; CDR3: CATSRDYRGFYEQYF
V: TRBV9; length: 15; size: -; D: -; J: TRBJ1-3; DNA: TGTGCCAGCAGCGTAGAGGTTCATCCTGGAAACACCATATATTTT; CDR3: CASSVEVHPGNTIYF
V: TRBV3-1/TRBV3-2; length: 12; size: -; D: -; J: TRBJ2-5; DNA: TGTGCCAGCAGCCAAGTCCGACACTCCCAGTACTTC; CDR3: CASSQVRHSQYF
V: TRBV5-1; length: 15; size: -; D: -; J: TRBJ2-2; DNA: TGCGCCAGCAGCCCGACACCCCGTGATACCGGGGAGCTGTTTTTT; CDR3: CASSPTPRDTGELFF
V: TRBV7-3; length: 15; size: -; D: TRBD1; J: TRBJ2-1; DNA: TGTGCCAGCAGCTTAAGGACAGGGGTCCGCGATGAGCAGTTCTTC; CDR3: CASSLRTGVRDEQFF
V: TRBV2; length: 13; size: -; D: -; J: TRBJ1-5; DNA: TGTGCCACCCAAGGACAGTCCAATCAGCCCCAGCATTTT; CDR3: CATQGQSNQPQHF
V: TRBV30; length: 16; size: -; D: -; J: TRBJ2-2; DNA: TGTGCCTGGAGTGTAATTCGGCAGGGAGGAACCGGGGAGCTGTTTTTT; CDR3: CAWSVIRQGGTGELFF
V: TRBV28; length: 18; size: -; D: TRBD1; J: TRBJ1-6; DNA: TGTGCCAGCAGTTGGGGGGACAGGGGGCTTTCCTATAATTCACCCCTCCACTTT; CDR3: CASSWGDRGLSYNSPLHF
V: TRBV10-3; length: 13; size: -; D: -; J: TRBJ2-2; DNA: TGTGCCGCAACTCCTGGGGATCCTGGGGAGCTGTTTTTT; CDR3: CAATPGDPGELFF
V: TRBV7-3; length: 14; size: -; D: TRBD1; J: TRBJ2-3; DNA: TGTGCCAGCAGCTCACAGGGGGCGACAGATACGCAGTATTTT; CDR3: CASSSQGATDTQYF
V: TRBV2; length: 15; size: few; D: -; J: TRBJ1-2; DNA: TGTGCCAGCAGTGAAGCTGGGGGGGCTGGCTATGGCTACACCTTC; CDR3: CASSEAGGAGYGYTF
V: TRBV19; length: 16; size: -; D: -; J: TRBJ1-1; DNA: TGTGCCAGTCAAGAAACGGCAGGGGACTACCGCTCTGAAGCTTTCTTT; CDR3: CASQETAGDYRSEAFF
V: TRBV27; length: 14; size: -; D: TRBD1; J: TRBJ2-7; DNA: TGTGCCAGCAGTCGGACAGGAGCAGAGTACGAGCAGTACTTC; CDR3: CASSRTGAEYEQYF
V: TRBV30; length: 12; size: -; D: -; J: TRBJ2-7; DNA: TGTGCCTGGAGTCGGCTTATCTACGAGCAGTACTTC; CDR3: CAWSRLIYEQYF
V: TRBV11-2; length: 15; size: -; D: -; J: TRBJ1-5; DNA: TGTGCCAGCAGCTTAGGTTTGGCAGGTAATCAGCCCCAGCATTTT; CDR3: CASSLGLAGNQPQHF
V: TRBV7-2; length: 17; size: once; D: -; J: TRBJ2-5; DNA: TGTGCCAGCAGCTTAGTGTTAGCTGACACTTTCCAAGAGACCCAGTACTTC; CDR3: CASSLVLADTFQETQYF
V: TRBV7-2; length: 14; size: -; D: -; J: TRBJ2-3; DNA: TGTGCCAGCAGCGCGCTTGGGTCCGCAGATACGCAGTATTTT; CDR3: CASSALGSADTQYF
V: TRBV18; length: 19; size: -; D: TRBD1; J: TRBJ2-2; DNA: TGTGCCAGCTCTGTCACGTCCGGGACAGGGTACGCGAACACCGGGGAGCTGTTTTTT; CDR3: CASSVTSGTGYANTGELFF